Listed below are T cell receptor beta chains from one sample, sequenced in a study of cytomegalovirus exposure and HLA in healthy donors. Sequenced by immunoSEQ multiplex PCR; TCRdb stores in-frame clones only, minus some. Of roughly 130,000 clones detected, 82% appear once; the ten largest clones hold 1.2%. Source material: PBMCs. Every receptor here comes from a boy younger than 18 in good health and CMV-seronegative. Each CDR3 is given with its conserved first and last residue. A D gene is named only where the DNA matches it firmly. Only some rows state a clone size, as once, few, many or a class for expanded clones.

v_call,d_call,cdr3_length,j_call,clone_size,cdr3_nt,cdr3_aa
TRBV30,TRBD1,13,TRBJ1-5,-,TGTGCCTGGAGCGGACAGGGCAATCAGCCCCAGCATTTT,CAWSGQGNQPQHF
TRBV7-6,-,13,TRBJ1-4,-,TGTGCCAGACAAGGGACATCCTTGTTCCACTGCTTTTTT,CARQGTSLFHCFF
TRBV4-2,TRBD2,21,TRBJ2-3,-,TGTGCCAGCAGCCCAGTTATCCAACGATCGGGACTAGCGGACCTCACAGATACGCAGTATTTT,CASSPVIQRSGLADLTDTQYF
TRBV11-1,TRBD1,16,TRBJ2-7,few,TGTGCCAGCAGCTTAGCGGGGACAGGGGCCATCGACGAGCAGTACTTC,CASSLAGTGAIDEQYF
TRBV2,TRBD1,14,TRBJ1-4,-,TGTGCCAGCAGTGCCGGGACAGGGAGTGAAAAACTGTTTTTT,CASSAGTGSEKLFF
TRBV4-3,TRBD2,18,TRBJ2-1,-,TGCGCCAGCAGCCAAGCCTTGGGACTAGCGGTTTTATTAAATGAGCAGTTCTTC,CASSQALGLAVLLNEQFF
TRBV28,TRBD2,16,TRBJ2-5,-,TGTGCCAGCAGTTTATTAGGACTAGCGGGAGGTGAGACCCAGTACTTC,CASSLLGLAGGETQYF
TRBV28,TRBD1,15,TRBJ1-5,-,TGTGCCAGCAGTCCGTCACCAGGGGGCGACCAGCCCCAGCATTTT,CASSPSPGGDQPQHF
TRBV19,TRBD1,14,TRBJ1-5,-,TGTGCCAGTAGTACGACAGGGGGAAATCAGCCCCAGCATTTT,CASSTTGGNQPQHF
TRBV5-6,-,15,TRBJ2-7,-,TGTGCCAGCAGTGCACGCGGGTTTGTCACCTACGAGCAGTACTTC,CASSARGFVTYEQYF
TRBV13,TRBD1,15,TRBJ1-4,-,TGTGCCAGCAGCTCAGACAGGGGGCTGAACGGAAAACTGTTTTTT,CASSSDRGLNGKLFF
TRBV2,-,14,TRBJ1-5,-,TGTGCCAGCAGTGAAGAGCGAACAGGGAGGGCCCAGCATTTT,CASSEERTGRAQHF
TRBV11-3,-,12,TRBJ2-3,-,TGTGCCAGCAGCTTAGACAGGCATACGCAGTATTTT,CASSLDRHTQYF
TRBV18,TRBD2,16,TRBJ2-5,few,TGTGCCAGCTCACCAGGAACGGCGGGAGGTGTGGAGACCCAGTACTTC,CASSPGTAGGVETQYF